Below, 9 T cell receptor beta chains from the same sample are listed, as sequenced in a study of T cell repertoires in cytomegalovirus infection (dated by TCRdb to about 2019). The instrument given in TCRdb is Illumina HiSeq 1500. TCRdb's own reprocessing of the public reads used fastp at Q25 and MiXCR and kept productive beta chains. Merged by CDR3 protein, the rows form single entries marked with the most common genes and DNA. The sample data list approximately 910,000 distinct CDR3 sequences, and around a third of these were observed just once. In total, the top ten clones hold over 12% of the sample. The antigens these receptors bind are not known. Reading the label with the study, this specimen's treatment or condition is: in vitro stimulation with specific CMV peptide epitopes to enrich CMV-specific T cells. The sample was cultured CD8+ T cells from PBMCs, taken from culture after CMV antigen stimulation. Receptor source: a human donor in good health (CMV status not recorded). Some clones in this sample may be carry-over from other donors' samples.

This chain uses TRBV9 with TRBJ1-1; TRBD1 matches at 7 bases. The CDR3 extends over 17 amino acids. V trimming: 3 bases; J trimming: 10 bases; junction bases outside the gene matches: 21. Germline V gives CDR1 SGDLS, CDR2 YYNGEE. The CDR3 loop reads CASSGRDRGFRGPVAFF. The CDR3 DNA is TGTGCCAGCAGCGGCCGGGACAGAGGGTTTCGGGGGCCGGTAGCTTTCTTT. Full variable domain (outside the CDR3, taken from reference TRBV9 and TRBJ1-1): DSGVTQTPKHLITATGQRVTLRCSPRSGDLSVYWYQQSLDQGLQFLIQYYNGEERAKGNILERFSAQQFPDLHSELNLSSLELGDSALYFCASSGRDRGFRGPVAFFGQGTRLTVV.

This CDR3 is CASSFPRGKYNEQFF. The CDR3 bases are TGTGCCAGCAGTTTCCCCAGGGGGAAATACAATGAGCAGTTCTTC. V and J are TRBV27 and TRBJ2-1; 7 bases align to TRBD1. There are 15 residues in the CDR3. Germline trimming cut 3 bases from V and 4 bases from J; bases unmatched to any gene: 6. Germline CDR1 and CDR2: MNHEY and SMNVEV (reference sequence).

Concerning this clonotype itself: A read error may explain this, as a much larger clone is one base away. The CDR3 does not end in the conserved phenylalanine or tryptophan, so this is likely a read error. V usage is TRBV7-2 and J usage is TRBJ1-6; tentatively, D is TRBD1 (5 bases). The V end lost 6 bases, the J end lost 0 bases, and 12 bases lay between the germline ends. The germline V gene has CDR1 SGHTA and CDR2 FQGNSA. This CDR3 spans 16 amino acids. CDR3 in amino acids: CASRHRYSSYNSPLHL. In nucleotides, the CDR3 is TGTGCCAGCAGGCACAGGTATAGCTCCTATAATTCACCCCTCCACCTT.

The chain recombines TRBV20-1 with TRBJ1-2; possible D gene TRBD1, 6 bases. The germline V gene encodes CDR1 DFQATT and CDR2 SNEGSKA (reference sequence). The CDR3 is 17 amino acids. V lost 5 bases and J 5 bases, leaving 27 bases between the germline ends. The CDR3, as DNA: TGCAGTGCTGATACGCCACAAGAGGGGGGCGAGTTGTATGGCTACACCTTC. Amino acid sequence: CSADTPQEGGELYGYTF.

The rearrangement joins TRBV4-1 to TRBJ1-3, with D hard to call. Germline V gene lookup returns CDR1 MGHRA and CDR2 YSYEKL. CDR3 size: 15 residues. V gave up 0 bases and J gave up 7 bases, with 13 bases separating them. As DNA, the CDR3 is TGCGCCAGCAGCCAAGATCCCGGGCCACTCAACACCATATATTTT. It is translated as CASSQDPGPLNTIYF.

The rearrangement joins TRBV6-2 or TRBV6-3 to TRBJ2-5, with TRBD1 matching 7 bases. This CDR3 has 15 residues. The J segment lost 5 bases and the V segment lost 6 bases, leaving 12 bases of the junction unmatched. The germline V gene has CDR1 MNHEY and CDR2 SVGEGT. The CDR3 sequence is CASSYGTATGETQYF. Here the CDR3 DNA reads TGTGCCAGCAGCTATGGGACAGCCACCGGGGAGACCCAGTACTTC.

This chain links TRBV23-1 with TRBJ2-7; TRBD2 might be the D (5 bases). TRBV23-1 is sorted into the ORF group, with uncertain function. CDR3 length: 17 residues. Trimming took 7 bases from V and 3 from J, leaving 25 bases between them. The CDR3 coding sequence is TGCGCCAGCATCTTTGGGGAGCAGACCTCTCCGAACTACGAGCAGTACTTC. Translated: CASIFGEQTSPNYEQYF.

This clonotype appeared many times. This chain joins TRBV7-8 and TRBJ2-3; D gene unclear. Between the trimmed V and J ends, which lost 5 bases and 2 bases, there was a span of 5 bases. The CDR3 has 12 amino acids. Germline values: CDR1 SGHVS, CDR2 FQNEAQ. For the CDR3, the DNA is TGTGCCAGCAGCAACCCCACAGATACGCAGTATTTT. It specifies CASSNPTDTQYF.

At least ten counts were recorded for this clonotype. The chain uses TRBV12-3 or TRBV12-4 and TRBJ2-3, with D uncertain. The CDR3 extends over 12 amino acids. Trimming shortened V by 6 bases and J by 9 bases, and 13 bases separated the two germline ends. CDR3 protein: CASSGSFETQYF. In DNA, the CDR3 is TGTGCCAGCAGCGGAAGCTTTGAGACGCAGTATTTT.